This paragraph reports one T cell receptor (beta chain). The junction departs from the called germline gene at one end, perhaps through a read error. This sample was taken from a study of cytomegalovirus exposure and HLA in healthy donors. CDR1 is MDHEN, CDR2 SYDVKM, per germline. The CDR3 is 15 amino acids. PCR amplification relied on 60 Vbeta primers (plus 13 Jbeta primers). Clones were sequenced by immunoSEQ multiplex PCR, and TCRdb holds only the in-frame ones, with some missing. Of approximately 150,000 clones detected, about four fifths appear once; the ten largest clones hold about 5.9%. The V call is TRBV28, the J call TRBJ2-1, with D perhaps matching TRBD2 (6 bases). The sample was PBMCs. This receptor was obtained from a man aged 45-60 years in good health and CMV-seropositive. CDR3 amino acids: CASSSGVIEWNAQFF. Here the CDR3 DNA reads TGTGCCAGCAGTTCGGGGGTAATAGAATGGAATGCGCAGTTCTTC. The whole variable domain, filled in from reference TRBV28 and TRBJ2-1, reads DVKVTQSSRYLVKRTGEKVFLECVQDMDHENMFWYRQDPGLGLRLIYFSYDVKMKEKGDIPEGYSVSREKKERFSLILESASTNQTSMYLCASSSGVIEWNAQFFGPGTRLTVL.